The 4 T cell receptor beta chains below were found in one sample sequenced in a study of human T cells and chemical hapten exposure (dated by TCRdb to the early 2020s). The time point label of this sample denotes: patch test 1, 2 weeks after DPC sensitization. The meaning of the sample's treatment or condition label: therapeutic diphenylcyclopropenone sensitization with weekly scalp DPC. The receptor library was made with RACE. Reads for this sample came from a NextSeq 500. TCRdb reprocessing: public reads trimmed at Q25 with fastp, clones called with MiXCR, in-frame beta chains kept. Every CDR3 protein is listed once, alongside the most common genes and DNA of its rows. The sample contains about 360,000 distinct CDR3 sequences, under 9% of them found a single time. The ten top clones hold about 8% of the sample. The sequencing used whole blood, collected in connection with sensitization to the hapten diphenylcyclopropenone (DPC). Receptors originate from a woman aged 18-29 years with alopecia areata. Some clones in this sample may be carry-over from other donors' samples.

This chain uses TRBV20-1 with TRBJ2-7, with 8 bases fitting TRBD1. The V segment lost 2 bases and the J segment 4 bases; nucleotides outside the gene matches: 10. Germline V gives CDR1 DFQATT, CDR2 SNEGSKA (reference sequence). This CDR3 has 15 residues. CDR3 loop: CSARSLRGRAYEQYF. Here the CDR3 DNA reads TGCAGTGCTAGATCCCTCAGGGGGCGAGCGTACGAGCAGTACTTC.

This clonotype showed up just a few times. V usage is TRBV6-1 and J usage is TRBJ2-7, with D unclear. Trimming stripped 6 bases from V and 4 bases from J, with 16 bases between. Looked up from germline, CDR1 is MNHNS and CDR2 is SASEGT. The CDR3 is 14 residues long. The CDR3: CASRMVVGRYEQYF. CDR3 DNA: TGTGCCAGCAGGATGGTAGTGGGCCGTTACGAGCAGTACTTC.

This clonotype was picked up many times. The rearrangement uses TRBV7-6 and TRBJ2-7; 7 bases are shared with TRBD1. Unmatched junction bases numbered 5, after V lost 4 bases and J lost 2 bases. Germline CDR1 is SGHVS and CDR2 is FNYEAQ. The CDR3 is 14 residues long. The CDR3 nucleotides are TGTGCCAGCAGCTCCGGACAGGTTCCCTACGAGCAGTACTTC. This encodes CASSSGQVPYEQYF.

This clonotype has more than one count but fewer than ten. This sequence joins TRBV7-2 and TRBJ2-3, with 12 bases that match TRBD2. Per germline, CDR1 SGHTA and CDR2 FQGNSA. V dropped 2 bases and J dropped 1; count of bases not matched to a gene: 10. The CDR3 has 19 residues. The CDR3 region is CASSLWAASGGAGTDTQYF. DNA of the CDR3: TGTGCCAGCAGCTTATGGGCCGCTAGCGGGGGGGCAGGCACAGATACGCAGTATTTT.